The following is a TCR beta chain sequence with its context. Its recognized antigen is unknown. No much larger clone is present one base from it, and per-base qualities are unavailable. This entry is derived from a study of T-cell reconstitution after alpha-beta-depleted transplantation in children (dated by TCRdb to about 2016). Broadly, across the study: T-cell immune reconstitution after TCRalphabeta/CD19-depleted allogeneic hematopoietic cell transplantation in children was quantitatively tracked in the study by means of TCR repertoire profiling. Summary of the overall study and its limitations: In some patients, the high TCRbeta diversity seen at day 60 was put down to recipient T cells and intrathymic progenitors that had survived conditioning. The apparently early alphabetaT-cell count recovery about two months after transplant was reportedly dependent on only several hundred rapidly expanded clones derived from non-depleted graft cells. Hyperexpanded clone frequencies declined over subsequent months; after one year, T-cell counts and TCRbeta diversity were mostly attributed to newly produced T cells.

According to the germline V gene, CDR1 reads MNHNS and CDR2 reads SASEGT. V ends up 6 bases short and J 0 bases short, with an unmatched junction base count of 11. The cysteine opens and the phenylalanine closes a CDR3 of 19 amino acids. The only DNA kept is the CDR3, 57 bases in frame from the first base. Libraries were made using PCR. Sequencing used an Illumina HiSeq 2500. Molecular barcoding was employed in the preparation of TCR libraries, with unique molecular identifiers being used to normalize TCRbeta repertoire quantification. Using fastp trimming at Q25 and MiXCR clonotype assembly, TCRdb reanalyzed the public sequencing data and kept in-frame beta chains. Rows merge per CDR3 protein into single entries with the most common DNA and genes. The sample table holds around 370,000 distinct CDR3 sequences, of which 15% to 20% were seen once. Clones ranked in the top ten supply around 43% of the sample.

In light of the paper, this sample's treatment or condition label describes: allogeneic hematopoietic cell transplantation with graft depleted of TCRalphabeta T cells and CD19 B cells. The transplant recipients were children given TCRalphabeta/CD19-depleted allogeneic hematopoietic cell grafts. Recombination joined TRBV6-1 with TRBJ2-1; 13 junctional bases match TRBD2. The TCR sequence derives from a male patient aged 2 to 9 who had a stem cell transplant for acute lymphoblastic leukemia, so the T cells may come from the graft donor. This specimen was PBMCs, mostly from graft donor cells, taken 360 days after TCRalphabeta/CD19-depleted stem cell transplant. The bases are TGTGCCAGCAGAAGGACTAGCGGGAGATCGGGAAGCTCCTACAATGAGCAGTTCTTC. The translation is CASRRTSGRSGSSYNEQFF.